Below, one TCR beta chain is given with its context. The participants were between roughly 18 and 89 years old and came from under 25 US areas. Participants' own reports of clinical history determined their cohort assignment. The authors' processing: Amplifying reference gene primers gave estimates of nucleated cell counts. TCRdb keeps only in-frame clones here, not all; method: immunoSEQ multiplex PCR. The V and J calls and clone size are taken from that table; D and trimming were inferred from the DNA. The sample includes around 200,000 clones, approximately 90% of them seen just once. This entry belongs to a study of blood T cell repertoires in COVID-19. Overall study: Acute and convalescent COVID-19 samples came from the United States, Italy and Spain.

The ends were cut back, 6 bases at V and 8 bases at J, with 13 bases in the middle. The CDR3 has 12 amino acids. CDR1 and CDR2 (germline): SNHLY, FYNNEI. The chain employs TRBV2 and TRBJ1-2, with a tentative D call TRBD1 (6 bases). The origin of this receptor is a young man with acute COVID-19. Input material: PBMCs or T cells enriched from blood (not recorded which). The CDR3 DNA sequence: TGTGCCAGCAGCCGTACAGGGACGGGCTACACCTTC. This codes for CASSRTGTGYTF.